The 29 T cell receptor beta chains reported below all come from one sample, sequenced in a study of shared clonotypes between healthy human individuals. Libraries were prepared by immunoSEQ multiplex PCR; TCRdb keeps only in-frame clonotypes and omits some of them. The sample lists around 2.5 million clones; 93% were seen once. The sample was naive CD4+ T cells from PBMCs. Subset: CD45RA+ positively selected. These receptor sequences come from a man younger than 35 in good health. Some clones in this sample may be carry-over from other donors' samples.

This chain links TRBV7-3 with TRBJ2-1, with D uncertain. The CDR3 is made up of 14 amino acids. V was pared by 5 bases and J by 4 bases, with 12 bases between. The germline CDR1 and CDR2 sequences are SGHTA and FQGTGA. The CDR3 region is CASSPGLGYNEQFF. CDR3 sequence (DNA): TGTGCCAGCAGCCCGGGCCTGGGGTACAATGAGCAGTTCTTC.

This clone was found once. V gene TRBV12-1 combines with J gene TRBJ1-5; the D call of TRBD1 is as the table states it, not checked on the DNA. TRBV12-1 is described as a pseudogene. This CDR3 is 17 amino acids long. The CDR3: CASSYDRGKVGNQPQHF. The CDR3 coding sequence is TGTGCCAGCAGCTATGACAGGGGGAAAGTAGGCAATCAGCCCCAGCATTTT.

With regard to this clone: Distinct nucleotide sequences in the sample also encode this CDR3. The genes are TRBV5-1 and TRBJ2-3; maybe TRBD1 (5 bases). Trimming shortened V by 2 bases and J by 5 bases, and 12 bases separated the two germline ends. The germline V gene encodes CDR1 SGHRS and CDR2 YFSETQ. The CDR3 totals 14 residues. For the CDR3, the DNA is TGCGCCAGCAGCTTAGGGCAGGGCGGAGATACGCAGTATTTT. Its protein is CASSLGQGGDTQYF.

The V call is TRBV19, the J call TRBJ2-1; 10 bases align to TRBD2. The V gene's germline CDR1 is LNHDA and CDR2 SQIVND (reference sequence). Trimming removed 7 bases from V and 3 bases from J; junction bases left unmatched: 3. The CDR3 has 14 amino acids. CDR3 sequence: CASKPSGSYNEQFF. The CDR3 coding sequence is TGTGCCAGTAAGCCTAGCGGGAGCTACAATGAGCAGTTCTTC. Full variable domain (missing parts from reference TRBV19 and TRBJ2-1): DGGITQSPKYLFRKEGQNVTLSCEQNLNHDAMYWYRQDPGQGLRLIYYSQIVNDFQKGDIAEGYSVSREKKESFPLTVTSAQKNPTAFYLCASKPSGSYNEQFFGPGTRLTVL.

Worth noting for this clone: Within the sample, other DNA sequences also encode this same CDR3. The rearrangement links TRBV28 to TRBJ2-7; 7 nucleotides agree with TRBD2. After removal of 4 bases from V and 2 bases from J, the junction contained 5 bases not matched to a gene. CDR1 and CDR2 from the germline V gene are MDHEN and SYDVKM. The CDR3 covers 14 residues. CDR3: CASSSPAGTYEQYF. The CDR3 bases are TGTGCCAGCAGTTCCCCAGCGGGGACCTACGAGCAGTACTTC.

The rearrangement uses TRBV4-2 and TRBJ1-5; D ambiguous. V dropped 1 base and J dropped 10 bases, with 11 bases sitting between them. This CDR3 has 13 amino acids. CDR1 is LGHNA and CDR2 is YNFKEQ in the germline V gene. The CDR3 here is CASSQASSEPQHF. For the CDR3, the DNA is TGTGCCAGCAGCCAAGCCTCGAGCGAACCCCAGCATTTT.

The chain is built from TRBV29-1 and TRBJ2-1, with TRBD2 matching 11 bases. The CDR3 is 14 residues long. Germline V gene sequence: CDR1 SQVTM, CDR2 ANQGSEA. Trimming cost V 8 bases and J 9 bases; bases outside gene matches: 12. CDR3 coding DNA: TGCAGCACAAACCTAGCGGGAGGCCCCGGTGAGCAGTTCTTC. As protein: CSTNLAGGPGEQFF.

Worth noting for this clone: This same CDR3 is encoded by further DNA sequences in the sample. This chain connects TRBV11-2 to TRBJ1-1; 7 bases align to TRBD1. CDR3 length equals 14 residues. V lost 3 bases, J lost 5 bases, and 6 bases stayed unmatched. Per the germline V gene, CDR1 is SGHAT and CDR2 is FQNNGV. CDR3 loop: CASSFQGGSTEAFF. For the CDR3, the DNA is TGTGCCAGCAGCTTCCAGGGGGGGTCGACTGAAGCTTTCTTT.

V gene TRBV7-2 combines with J gene TRBJ2-1, with 9 bases identical to TRBD2. Germline V lookup: CDR1 SGHTA, CDR2 FQGNSA. The CDR3 spans 17 residues. Trimming cost V 5 bases and J 5 bases; bases outside gene matches: 13. CDR3 in amino acids: CASSKWRSGLADNEQFF. CDR3 in DNA: TGTGCCAGCAGCAAATGGAGGTCGGGACTAGCAGACAATGAGCAGTTCTTC.

The rearrangement uses TRBV2 and TRBJ2-1; 7 bases agree with TRBD1. Germline V lookup: CDR1 SNHLY, CDR2 FYNNEI. After removal of 2 bases from V and 0 bases from J, the junction contained 16 bases not matched to a gene. This CDR3 comprises 20 residues. DNA for the CDR3: TGTGCCAGCAGTGAACCACGCTCAACCAACAGGGGTAGCTCCTACAATGAGCAGTTCTTC. Residues: CASSEPRSTNRGSSYNEQFF.

The chain has TRBV4-3 and TRBJ1-2; D remains ambiguous. Germline V CDR1 and CDR2: LGHNA, YSLEER. This CDR3 has 14 amino acids. V was pared by 3 bases and J by 1 base, with 9 bases between. CDR3 DNA: TGCGCCAGCAGCCAGGCGCCGATTAACTATGGCTACACCTTC. This codes for CASSQAPINYGYTF.

The gene calls are TRBV11-3 and TRBJ2-5, with D possibly TRBD2 on 6 matching bases. The CDR3 has 16 amino acids. Trimming removed 1 base from V and 5 bases from J, with 17 bases in between. Germline V lookup: CDR1 SGHNT, CDR2 YENEEA. The chain's CDR3 is CASSLGQHRGSETQYF. For the CDR3, the DNA is TGTGCCAGCAGCTTAGGCCAGCACCGGGGGTCGGAGACCCAGTACTTC.

V gene TRBV4-1 combines with J gene TRBJ1-4; maybe TRBD1 (6 bases). This CDR3 has 15 residues. The V end was cut by 4 bases, the J end by 3 bases, with 12 bases between. The germline gives CDR1 MGHRA, CDR2 YSYEKL. In nucleotides, the CDR3 is TGCGCCAGCAGCCGATCGACAGGCTCTAATGAAAAACTGTTTTTT. Translation gives CASSRSTGSNEKLFF.

This clone was seen a single time. The genes are TRBV6-1 and TRBJ2-1; D tentatively fits TRBD1 or TRBD2 (5 bases each). Germline lookup yields CDR1 MNHNS and CDR2 SASEGT. V was trimmed by 3 bases and J by 14 bases, leaving 17 bases between them. This CDR3 comprises 13 residues. CDR3 DNA sequence: TGTGCCAGCAGTGACGGGGCGCCCACGGGAAAGTTCTTC. This encodes CASSDGAPTGKFF.

This chain joins TRBV9 and TRBJ2-2; TRBD1 might be the D (5 bases). From germline, CDR1 is SGDLS and CDR2 YYNGEE. This CDR3 comprises 18 residues. Trimming left V 1 base short and J 5 bases short, with 21 bases between. The DNA of the CDR3 is TGTGCCAGCAGCGTATATAGGCAGGGAATCCTTGTTACCGGGGAGCTGTTTTTT. Translation gives CASSVYRQGILVTGELFF.

V usage is TRBV29-1 and J usage is TRBJ2-5; the match to TRBD1 covers 9 bases. This CDR3 is built from 14 residues. CDR1 and CDR2 (germline): SQVTM, ANQGSEA. Germline trimming cut 0 bases from V and 4 bases from J; bases unmatched to any gene: 3. The CDR3 is CSVEDYRGRETQYF. The DNA for the CDR3 is TGCAGCGTTGAAGATTACAGGGGGCGAGAGACCCAGTACTTC.

The rearrangement links TRBV6-5 to TRBJ2-7; possible D gene TRBD2, 6 bases. The CDR3 consists of 15 residues. Trimming pared 6 bases from V and 0 bases from J, leaving 15 bases between. Germline-derived CDR1 and CDR2 are MNHEY and SVGAGI. The CDR3 DNA reads TGTGCCAGCAGAATGGAGGGGTTGAGCTCCTACGAGCAGTACTTC. The encoded protein is CASRMEGLSSYEQYF.

A single count supports this clone. This rearrangement joins TRBV19 to TRBJ1-1, with a weak D call TRBD1 (6 bases). CDR1 and CDR2 (germline): LNHDA, SQIVND (reference sequence). V lost 9 bases and J lost 1, with 9 bases in between. This CDR3 has 12 residues. The CDR3 loop is CARAGANTEAFF. The CDR3 bases are TGTGCCAGGGCGGGGGCGAACACTGAAGCTTTCTTT. The full variable domain, completed using reference TRBV19 and TRBJ1-1, is DGGITQSPKYLFRKEGQNVTLSCEQNLNHDAMYWYRQDPGQGLRLIYYSQIVNDFQKGDIAEGYSVSREKKESFPLTVTSAQKNPTAFYLCARAGANTEAFFGQGTRLTVV.

This chain links TRBV11-2 with TRBJ2-7, with 8 positions matching TRBD1. Germline V gene lookup returns CDR1 SGHAT and CDR2 FQNNGV. The CDR3 is 17 amino acids. V lost 5 bases and J lost 3; bases outside the gene matches: 15. DNA for the CDR3: TGTGCCAGCAGCCCCTCGTATACGGGGGACAGGCTCTACGAGCAGTACTTC. Protein sequence: CASSPSYTGDRLYEQYF.

The chain combines TRBV7-2 with TRBJ1-5; D call uncertain. Between the trimmed V and J ends, which lost 2 bases and 0 bases, there was a span of 8 bases. Germline V gene lookup returns CDR1 SGHTA and CDR2 FQGNSA. The CDR3 runs to 15 residues. CDR3 bases: TGTGCCAGCAGCTTACAGGAGGATAGCAATCAGCCCCAGCATTTT. This sequence encodes CASSLQEDSNQPQHF.

This chain connects TRBV6-6 to TRBJ2-1, with D possibly TRBD1 on 6 matching bases. V was shortened by 7 bases and J by 0 bases, with 13 bases between the two germline ends. Germline CDR1 is MNHNY and CDR2 is SVGAGI (reference sequence). The CDR3 runs 15 residues. Here the CDR3 DNA reads TGTGCCAGCAATCTACAGGGTGGCTCCTACAATGAGCAGTTCTTC. It is translated as CASNLQGGSYNEQFF.

For this clone: The same CDR3 arises from other DNA sequences in this sample as well. This chain joins TRBV5-6 and TRBJ2-1; 10 bases fit TRBD2. Germline V gives CDR1 SGHDT, CDR2 YYEEEE. The trim removed 5 bases at V and 3 bases at J, leaving 2 bases unmatched. This CDR3 comprises 14 residues. CDR3 loop: CASSLAGVYNEQFF. The CDR3 DNA sequence: TGTGCCAGCAGTCTAGCGGGAGTCTACAATGAGCAGTTCTTC.

The rearrangement links TRBV18 to TRBJ2-1; the match to TRBD1 covers 7 bases. This CDR3 spans 14 amino acids. J lost 4 bases, V lost 10 bases, and 10 bases had no gene match. In germline, CDR1 is KGHSH, CDR2 LQKENI. The CDR3 sequence: CATARTGGYNEQFF. The CDR3 DNA sequence: TGTGCCACGGCCCGGACAGGAGGATACAATGAGCAGTTCTTC. Drawing the rest from reference TRBV18 and TRBJ2-1, the complete variable domain is NAGVMQNPRHLVRRRGQEARLRCSPMKGHSHVYWYRQLPEEGLKFMVYLQKENIIDESGMPKERFSAEFPKEGPSILRIQQVVRGDSAAYFCATARTGGYNEQFFGPGTRLTVL.

This chain uses TRBV5-1 with TRBJ1-1; 7 nucleotides line up with TRBD1. CDR1 and CDR2 (germline): SGHRS, YFSETQ. This CDR3 region has 14 residues. Trimming removed 4 bases from V and 3 bases from J; junction bases left unmatched: 6. The CDR3 sequence: CASSPTGVDTEAFF. The CDR3 nucleotides read TGCGCCAGCAGCCCTACAGGGGTGGACACTGAAGCTTTCTTT.

The chain carries TRBV5-1 and TRBJ2-1; 7 bases fit TRBD2. The CDR3 runs to 15 residues. Trimming at V came to 4 bases and at J to 1 base, leaving 5 bases not matched to a gene. Germline V CDR1 and CDR2: SGHRS, YFSETQ. CDR3 residues: CASSITSVSYNEQFF. As DNA, the CDR3 is TGCGCCAGCAGCATAACTAGCGTATCCTACAATGAGCAGTTCTTC.

The chain carries TRBV18 and TRBJ1-2, with D perhaps matching TRBD1 (6 bases). This CDR3 has 15 amino acids. V dropped 0 bases and J dropped 1 base, with 9 bases sitting between them. The germline gives CDR1 KGHSH, CDR2 LQKENI. The CDR3: CASSPPARGNYGYTF. CDR3 sequence (DNA): TGTGCCAGCTCACCACCCGCCAGGGGTAACTATGGCTACACCTTC. Full variable domain (rest looked up from reference TRBV18 and TRBJ1-2): NAGVMQNPRHLVRRRGQEARLRCSPMKGHSHVYWYRQLPEEGLKFMVYLQKENIIDESGMPKERFSAEFPKEGPSILRIQQVVRGDSAAYFCASSPPARGNYGYTFGSGTRLTVV.

This clone was seen only a few times. This CDR3 is also generated by other DNA sequences in the sample. The chain recombines TRBV2 with TRBJ2-7; D gene ambiguous. This CDR3 comprises 11 residues. The V end lost 4 bases, the J end lost 3 bases, and 4 bases lay between the germline ends. Looked up from germline, CDR1 is SNHLY and CDR2 is FYNNEI. The CDR3 DNA is TGTGCCAGCAGTGGTAGCTACGAGCAGTACTTC. Encoded protein: CASSGSYEQYF.

The chain links TRBV9 to TRBJ2-7; 7 nucleotides line up with TRBD1. Germline V gives CDR1 SGDLS, CDR2 YYNGEE. This CDR3 has 15 residues. V trimming: 0 bases; J trimming: 3 bases; junction bases outside the gene matches: 6. This CDR3 is CASSVEDRPSYEQYF. In DNA, the CDR3 is TGTGCCAGCAGCGTAGAGGACAGGCCAAGCTACGAGCAGTACTTC.

This chain links TRBV7-2 with TRBJ1-2; 7 bases map to TRBD1. The CDR3 extends over 15 amino acids. V was pared by 3 bases and J by 6 bases, with 10 bases of the junction left unmatched. Germline V gene data show CDR1 as SGHTA and CDR2 as FQGNSA. The DNA for the CDR3 is TGTGCCAGCAGCTTCCTTCCTGACAGGGTTGATGGCTACACCTTC. It translates to CASSFLPDRVDGYTF.